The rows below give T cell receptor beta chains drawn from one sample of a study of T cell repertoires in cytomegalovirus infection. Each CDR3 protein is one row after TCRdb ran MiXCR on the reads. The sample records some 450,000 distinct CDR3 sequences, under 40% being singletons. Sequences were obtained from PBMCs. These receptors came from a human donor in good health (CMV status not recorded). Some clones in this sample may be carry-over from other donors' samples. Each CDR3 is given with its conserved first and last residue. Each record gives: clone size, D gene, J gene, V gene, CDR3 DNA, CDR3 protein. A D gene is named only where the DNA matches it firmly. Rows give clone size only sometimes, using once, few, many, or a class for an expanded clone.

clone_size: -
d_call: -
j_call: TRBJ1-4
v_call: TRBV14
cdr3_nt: TGTGCCAGCAGCCCTCCGACGGCTACTAAGGAAAAACTGTATTTT
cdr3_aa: CASSPPTATKEKLYF

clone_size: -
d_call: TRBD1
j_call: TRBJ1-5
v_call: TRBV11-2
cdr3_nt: TGTTCCAGCAGCTTGAACAGGGGAGGGGATCAGCCCCAGCATTTT
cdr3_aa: CSSSLNRGGDQPQHF

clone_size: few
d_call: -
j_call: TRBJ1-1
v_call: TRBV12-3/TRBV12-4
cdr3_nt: TGTGCCAGCGACAGGTTGGGGGACACTGAAGCTTTCTTT
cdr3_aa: CASDRLGDTEAFF

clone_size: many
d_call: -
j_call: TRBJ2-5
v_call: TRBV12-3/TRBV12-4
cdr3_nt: TGTGCCAGCAGTATAACGGGGGAAGAGACCCAGTACTTC
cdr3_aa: CASSITGEETQYF

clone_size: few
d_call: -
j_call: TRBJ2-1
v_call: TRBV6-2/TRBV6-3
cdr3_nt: TGTGCCAGCAGTTACTCCCTCGGGCAGACTACCTACAATGAGCAGTTCTTC
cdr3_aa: CASSYSLGQTTYNEQFF

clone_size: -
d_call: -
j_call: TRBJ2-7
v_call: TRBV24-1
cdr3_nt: TGTGCCACCAGTGATTTTGGGGAGCAGTACTTC
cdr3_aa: CATSDFGEQYF

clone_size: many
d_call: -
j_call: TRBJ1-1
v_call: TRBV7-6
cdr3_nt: TGTGCCAGCAGCCAAGAGAAGGGGGTGGCTGAAGCTTTCTTT
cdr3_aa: CASSQEKGVAEAFF

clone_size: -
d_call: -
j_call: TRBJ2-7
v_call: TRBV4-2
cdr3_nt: TGTGCCAGCAGCCAAGATCTGGGCCAAGGGGGGAGCGAGCAGTACTTC
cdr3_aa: CASSQDLGQGGSEQYF

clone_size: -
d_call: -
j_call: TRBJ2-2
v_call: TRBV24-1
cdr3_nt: TGTGCCACCAAAACTGCGAACACCGGGGAGCTGTTTTTT
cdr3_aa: CATKTANTGELFF

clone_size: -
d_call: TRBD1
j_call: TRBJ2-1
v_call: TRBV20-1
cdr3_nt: TGCAGTGCTAGATTCAGCAACTTACAGGGGGCAGGCTACAATGAGCAGTTCTTC
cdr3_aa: CSARFSNLQGAGYNEQFF

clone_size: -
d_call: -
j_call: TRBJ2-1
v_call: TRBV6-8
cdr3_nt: TGTGCCAGCAGCCTGACGAGTCGTACCTACAATGAGCAGTTCTTC
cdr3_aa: CASSLTSRTYNEQFF

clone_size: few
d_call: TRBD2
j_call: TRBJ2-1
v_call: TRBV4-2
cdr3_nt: TGTGCCAGCAGCCAAGAGGCTAGCGGGGGGACCTACAATGAGCAGTTCTTC
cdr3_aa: CASSQEASGGTYNEQFF

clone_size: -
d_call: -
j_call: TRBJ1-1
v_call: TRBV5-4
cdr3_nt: TGTGCCAGCAGCCTCGTGAGCAATTTGAACACTGAAGCTTTCTTT
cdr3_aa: CASSLVSNLNTEAFF

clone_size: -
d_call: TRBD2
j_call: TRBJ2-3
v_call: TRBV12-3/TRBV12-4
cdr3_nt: TGTGCCAGCAGTGGCCCGGGACTAGCGTCAACAGATACGCAGTATTTT
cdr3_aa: CASSGPGLASTDTQYF

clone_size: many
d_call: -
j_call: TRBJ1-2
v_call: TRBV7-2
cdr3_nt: TGTGCCAGCAGCTTAGTTCTTATGAGGACAGACTATGGCTACACCTTC
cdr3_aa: CASSLVLMRTDYGYTF

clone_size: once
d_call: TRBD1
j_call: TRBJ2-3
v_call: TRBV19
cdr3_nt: TGTGCCAGTACCCGCGGGACAGGGATCATGGCAGATACGCAGTATTTT
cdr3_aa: CASTRGTGIMADTQYF

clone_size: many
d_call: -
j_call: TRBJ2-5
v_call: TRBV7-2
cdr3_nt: TGTGCCAGCACTCCGGGACGGACGCCCGGAGCCCAGTACTTC
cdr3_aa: CASTPGRTPGAQYF

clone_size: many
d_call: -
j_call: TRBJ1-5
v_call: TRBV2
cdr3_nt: TGTGCCAGCAGTGAACGCGGGAGCAATCAGCCCCAGCATTTT
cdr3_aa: CASSERGSNQPQHF

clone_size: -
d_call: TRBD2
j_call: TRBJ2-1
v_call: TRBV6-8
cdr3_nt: TGTGCCAGCAGTTACTCGTCGGGGGCTAGCGGGGGGGATACCTACAATGAGCAGTTCTTC
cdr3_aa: CASSYSSGASGGDTYNEQFF

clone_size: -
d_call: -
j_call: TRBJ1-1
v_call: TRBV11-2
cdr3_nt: TGTGCCAGCAGCTTCGATCCGGGACCGAGGGGCACTGAAGCTTTCTTT
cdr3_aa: CASSFDPGPRGTEAFF

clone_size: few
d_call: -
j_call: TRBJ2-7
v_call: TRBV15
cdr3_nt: TGTGCCACCAGCAGACACAAGGGCCTTAGCTCGTCCTACGAGCAGTACTTC
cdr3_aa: CATSRHKGLSSSYEQYF

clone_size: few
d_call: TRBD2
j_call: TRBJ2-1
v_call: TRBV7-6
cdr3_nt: TGTGCCAGCAGCCCACATCGGACTAGCGGGGGGGTAAATGAGCAGTTCTTC
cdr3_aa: CASSPHRTSGGVNEQFF

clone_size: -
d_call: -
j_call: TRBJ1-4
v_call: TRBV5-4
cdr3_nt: TGTGCCAGCAGCTCCATGGGGGAGGGCGATGAAAAACTGTTTTTT
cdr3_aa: CASSSMGEGDEKLFF

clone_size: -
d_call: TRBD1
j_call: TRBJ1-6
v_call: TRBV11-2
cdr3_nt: TGTGCCAGCAGCACGGGACAGGGCTGGTCACCCCTCCACTTT
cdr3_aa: CASSTGQGWSPLHF

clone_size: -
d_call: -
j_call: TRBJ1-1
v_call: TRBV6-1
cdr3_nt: TGTGCCAGCAGTAGACCACAGGGATTGAACACTGAAGCTTACTTT
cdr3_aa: CASSRPQGLNTEAYF

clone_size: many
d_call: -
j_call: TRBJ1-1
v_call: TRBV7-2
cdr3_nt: TGTGCCAGCAGCTTAGGAAGGCGGGTTTTCACTGAAGCTTTCTTT
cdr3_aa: CASSLGRRVFTEAFF

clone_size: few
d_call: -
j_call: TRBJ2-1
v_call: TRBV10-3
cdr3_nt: TGTGCCATCAGTGACCCACAGGGAGCGACCTACAATGAGCAGTTCTTC
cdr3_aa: CAISDPQGATYNEQFF

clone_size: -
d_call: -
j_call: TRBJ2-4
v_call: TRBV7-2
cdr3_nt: TGTTCCAGCAGCTTAGCGGTACTATTCCCGGGGGACTTC
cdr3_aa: CSSSLAVLFPGDF

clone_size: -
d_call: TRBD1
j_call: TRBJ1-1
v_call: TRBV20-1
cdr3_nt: TGCAGTGCTAGACGGACAGGGGATGAAGCTTTCTTT
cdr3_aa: CSARRTGDEAFF

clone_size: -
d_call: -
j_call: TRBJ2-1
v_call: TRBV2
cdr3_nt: TGTGCCAGCAGCAGCCCGGGGGCCGGCTCCTACAATGAGAAGTTCTTC
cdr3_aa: CASSSPGAGSYNEKFF

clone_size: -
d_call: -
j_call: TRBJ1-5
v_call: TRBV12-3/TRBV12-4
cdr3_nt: TGTGCCAGCAGTTTACTTCGGCAGCCCCAGCATTTT
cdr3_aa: CASSLLRQPQHF

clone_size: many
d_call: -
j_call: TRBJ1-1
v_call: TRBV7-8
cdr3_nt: TGTGCCAGCAGCTTATCGCCAGGGGCGAATATTGAAGCTTTCTTT
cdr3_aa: CASSLSPGANIEAFF

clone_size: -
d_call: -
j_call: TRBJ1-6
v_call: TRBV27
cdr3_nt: TGTGCCAGCAGTCTTAGAGGGCAGGTTAATTCACCCCTCCACTTT
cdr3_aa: CASSLRGQVNSPLHF

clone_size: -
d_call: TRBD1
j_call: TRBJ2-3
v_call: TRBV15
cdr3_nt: TGTGCCATCAGCACCCTGGGACAGGGTAGTACGGATACGCAGTATTTT
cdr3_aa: CAISTLGQGSTDTQYF

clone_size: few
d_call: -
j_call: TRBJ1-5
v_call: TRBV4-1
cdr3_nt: TGCGCCAGCAGCCACTACGGGGAGAATAGCAATCAGCCCCAGCATTTT
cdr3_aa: CASSHYGENSNQPQHF

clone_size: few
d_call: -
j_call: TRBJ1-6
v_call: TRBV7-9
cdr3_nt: TGTGCCAGCAGCCCGGAGGACGGTAGGGGAAGTTCACCCCTCCACTTT
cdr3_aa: CASSPEDGRGSSPLHF

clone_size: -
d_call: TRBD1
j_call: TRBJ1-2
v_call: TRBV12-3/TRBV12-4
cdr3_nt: TGTGCCAGCAGTCTAGGCAGGGGGCCGAACTATGGCTACACCTTC
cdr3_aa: CASSLGRGPNYGYTF

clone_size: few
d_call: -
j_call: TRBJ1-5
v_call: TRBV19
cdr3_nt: TGTGCCAGTACCGAAACGGGGGGGAGCAATCAGCCCCAGCATTTT
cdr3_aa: CASTETGGSNQPQHF

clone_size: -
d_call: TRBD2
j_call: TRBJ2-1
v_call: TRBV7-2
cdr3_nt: TGTGCCAGCAGCTACTACGCAAAGGCTAGCGGGGGCAGTGAGCAGTTCTTC
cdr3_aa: CASSYYAKASGGSEQFF

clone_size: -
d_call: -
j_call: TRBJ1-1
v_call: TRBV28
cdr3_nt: TGTGCCAGCAGTCTTTATATCGGGGGGGACCTAGTAACTGAAGCTTTCTTT
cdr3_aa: CASSLYIGGDLVTEAFF

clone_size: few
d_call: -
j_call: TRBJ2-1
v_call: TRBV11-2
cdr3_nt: TGTGCCAGCAGCCAAACAGGGTCTACCTACAATGAGCAGTTCTTC
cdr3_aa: CASSQTGSTYNEQFF

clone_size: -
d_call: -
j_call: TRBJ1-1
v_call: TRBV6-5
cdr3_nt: TGTGCCAGCAGTTACGTGGGGAGTGAAGCTTTCTTT
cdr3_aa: CASSYVGSEAFF

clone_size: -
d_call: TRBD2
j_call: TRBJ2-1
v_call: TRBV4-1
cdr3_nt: TGCGCCAGCAGCCTGGGACTACCGGAGCGGCAGTTCTTC
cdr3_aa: CASSLGLPERQFF

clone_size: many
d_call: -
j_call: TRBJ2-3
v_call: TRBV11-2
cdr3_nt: TGTGCCAGCAGCTTAGAGGCAGGTCTAACAGATACGCAGTATTTT
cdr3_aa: CASSLEAGLTDTQYF

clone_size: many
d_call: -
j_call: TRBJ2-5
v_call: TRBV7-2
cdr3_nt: TGTGCCAGCAGCGCAGTAGGGTCACGAGAGACCCAGTACTTC
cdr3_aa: CASSAVGSRETQYF

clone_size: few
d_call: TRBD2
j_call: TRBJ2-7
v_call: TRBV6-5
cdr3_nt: TGTGCCAGCAGTTATTCCGGGACTAGCGGTGCATACAGTTACTTC
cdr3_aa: CASSYSGTSGAYSYF

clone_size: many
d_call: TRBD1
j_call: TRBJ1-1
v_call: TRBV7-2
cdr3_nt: TGTGCCAGCAGCTTAGTTACAGGGGTCACTGAAGCTTTCTTT
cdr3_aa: CASSLVTGVTEAFF

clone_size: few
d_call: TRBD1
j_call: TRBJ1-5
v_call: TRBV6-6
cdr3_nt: TGTGCCAGCAGTTCTACCGGGACAGGCTTTAGCAATCAGCCCCAGCATTTT
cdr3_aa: CASSSTGTGFSNQPQHF

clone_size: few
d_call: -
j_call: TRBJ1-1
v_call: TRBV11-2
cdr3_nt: TGTGCCAGCAGCTTAGATATCCTGGCAGGGGCCACTGAAGCTTTCTTT
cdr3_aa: CASSLDILAGATEAFF

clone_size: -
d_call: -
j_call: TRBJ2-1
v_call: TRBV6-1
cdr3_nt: TGTGCCAGCAGTGAACTATTACTGAGCTCCTACAATGAGCAGTTCTTC
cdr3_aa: CASSELLLSSYNEQFF

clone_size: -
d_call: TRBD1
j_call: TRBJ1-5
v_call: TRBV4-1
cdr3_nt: TGTGCCAGCAGCCCAACCTGGACAGGCGATCCCCAGCATTTT
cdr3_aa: CASSPTWTGDPQHF

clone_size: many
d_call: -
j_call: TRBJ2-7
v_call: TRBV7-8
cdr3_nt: TGTGCCAGCAGCGACGGGGGTAGTTTCTACGAGCAGTACTTC
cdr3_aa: CASSDGGSFYEQYF

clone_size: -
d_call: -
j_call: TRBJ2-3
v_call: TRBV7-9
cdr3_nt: TGTGCCAGCAGTACAGGGGTAGCGGGGAAGCGAACGCAGTATTTT
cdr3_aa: CASSTGVAGKRTQYF